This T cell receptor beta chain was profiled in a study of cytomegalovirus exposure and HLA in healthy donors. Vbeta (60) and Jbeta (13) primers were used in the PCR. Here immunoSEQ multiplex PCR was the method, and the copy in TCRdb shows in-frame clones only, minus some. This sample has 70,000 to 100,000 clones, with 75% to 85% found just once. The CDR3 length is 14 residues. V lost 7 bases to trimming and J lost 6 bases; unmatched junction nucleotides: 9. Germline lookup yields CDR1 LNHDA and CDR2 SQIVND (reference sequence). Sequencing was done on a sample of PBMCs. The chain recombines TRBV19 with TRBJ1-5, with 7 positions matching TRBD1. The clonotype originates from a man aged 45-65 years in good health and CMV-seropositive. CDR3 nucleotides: TGTGCCAGTACCCCAACAGGGGCTGGTCAGCCCCAGCATTTT. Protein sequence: CASTPTGAGQPQHF.